This TCR beta chain was observed in a study of blood T cell repertoires in COVID-19. This clone occurred a few times. This CDR3 contains 14 residues. V was clipped by 8 bases and J by 8 bases; unmatched bases: 11. From germline, CDR1 is MNHEY and CDR2 SVGAGI. In the authors' methods: Estimated nucleated cell counts came from reference gene primer amplification. The table came from immunoSEQ multiplex PCR; TCRdb's copy has only in-frame clones and leaves some out. V and J calls plus clone size are reproduced from that table; the DNA served to infer D and trimming. The table shows roughly 180,000 clones, with about 85% occurring only once.

Sequencing used peripheral blood. The chain recombines TRBV6-5 with TRBJ1-1; the match to TRBD1 covers 10 bases. The receptor's source is a woman in her forties or fifties with COVID-19, enrolled during active disease. CDR3 in DNA: TGTGCCAGCGCAGCGGGACAGGGGTCTCTAGAAGCTTTCTTT. Protein: CASAAGQGSLEAFF.